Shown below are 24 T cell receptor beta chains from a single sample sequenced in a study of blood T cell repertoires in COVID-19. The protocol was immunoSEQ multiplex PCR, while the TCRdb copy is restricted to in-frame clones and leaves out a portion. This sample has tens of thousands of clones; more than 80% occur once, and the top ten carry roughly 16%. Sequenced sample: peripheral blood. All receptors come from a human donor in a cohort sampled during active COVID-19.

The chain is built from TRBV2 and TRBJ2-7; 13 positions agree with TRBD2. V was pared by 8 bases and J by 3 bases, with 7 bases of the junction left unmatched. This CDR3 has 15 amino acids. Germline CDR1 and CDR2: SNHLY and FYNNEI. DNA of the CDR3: TGTGCCAGCGGCAGGACTAGCGGGAGTCTCTACGAGCAGTACTTC. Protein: CASGRTSGSLYEQYF.

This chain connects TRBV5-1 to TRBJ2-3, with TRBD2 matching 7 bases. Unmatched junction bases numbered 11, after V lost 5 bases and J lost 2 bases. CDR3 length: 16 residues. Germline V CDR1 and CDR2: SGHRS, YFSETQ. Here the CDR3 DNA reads TGCGCCAGCAGGGGAGGGGCCTCTTCCTTCACAGATACGCAGTATTTT. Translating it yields CASRGGASSFTDTQYF.

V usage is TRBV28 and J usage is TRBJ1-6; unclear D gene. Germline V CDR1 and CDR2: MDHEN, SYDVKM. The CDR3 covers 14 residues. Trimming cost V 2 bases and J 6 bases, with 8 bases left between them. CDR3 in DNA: TGTGCCAGCAGTTTAGGACTGTCTAATTCACCCCTCCACTTT. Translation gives CASSLGLSNSPLHF.

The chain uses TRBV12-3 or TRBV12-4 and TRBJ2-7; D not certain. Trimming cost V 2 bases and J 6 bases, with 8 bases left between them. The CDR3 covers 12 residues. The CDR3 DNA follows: TGTGCCAGCAGTTTACTACCTGGCGAGCAGTACTTC. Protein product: CASSLLPGEQYF.

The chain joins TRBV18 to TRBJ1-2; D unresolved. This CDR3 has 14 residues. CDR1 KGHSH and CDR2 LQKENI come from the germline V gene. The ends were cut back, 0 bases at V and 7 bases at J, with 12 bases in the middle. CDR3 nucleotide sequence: TGTGCCAGCTCACCACCGAACGGTGGTGGTGGCTACACCTTC. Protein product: CASSPPNGGGGYTF.

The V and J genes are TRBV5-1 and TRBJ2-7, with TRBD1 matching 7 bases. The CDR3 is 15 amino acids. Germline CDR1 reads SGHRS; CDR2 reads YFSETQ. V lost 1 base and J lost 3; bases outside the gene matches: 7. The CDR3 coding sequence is TGCGCCAGCAGCTTGAGGTCGGGACAGAACTACGAGCAGTACTTC. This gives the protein CASSLRSGQNYEQYF.

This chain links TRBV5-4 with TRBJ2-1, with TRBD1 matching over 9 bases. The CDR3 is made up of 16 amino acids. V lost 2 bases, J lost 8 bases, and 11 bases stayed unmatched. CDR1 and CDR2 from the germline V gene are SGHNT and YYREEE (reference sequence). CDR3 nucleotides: TGTGCCAGCAGCTTCCCCGGGACAGGGAGGGACGATGAGCAGTTCTTC. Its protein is CASSFPGTGRDDEQFF.

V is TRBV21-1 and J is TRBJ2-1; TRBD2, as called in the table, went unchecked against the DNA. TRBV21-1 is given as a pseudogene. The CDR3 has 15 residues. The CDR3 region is CASIGTSGPTNEQFF. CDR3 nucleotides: TGTGCCAGTATCGGGACTAGCGGGCCCACCAATGAGCAGTTCTTC.

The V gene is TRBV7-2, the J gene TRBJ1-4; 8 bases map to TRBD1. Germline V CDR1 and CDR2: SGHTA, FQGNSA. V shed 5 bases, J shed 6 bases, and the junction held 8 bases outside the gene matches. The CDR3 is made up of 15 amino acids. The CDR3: CASSMWTGQDEKLFF. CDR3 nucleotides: TGTGCCAGCAGCATGTGGACAGGGCAGGATGAAAAACTGTTTTTT. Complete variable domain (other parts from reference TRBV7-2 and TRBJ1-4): GAGVSQSPSNKVTEKGKDVELRCDPISGHTALYWYRQSLGQGLEFLIYFQGNSAPDKSGLPSDRFSAERTGGSVSTLTIQRTQQEDSAVYLCASSMWTGQDEKLFFGSGTQLSVL.

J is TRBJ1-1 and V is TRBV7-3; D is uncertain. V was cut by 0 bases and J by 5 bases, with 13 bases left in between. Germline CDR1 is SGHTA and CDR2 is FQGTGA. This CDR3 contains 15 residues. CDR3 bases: TGTGCCAGCAGCTTAACTGAAGGAGGGAGGACTGAAGCTTTCTTT. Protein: CASSLTEGGRTEAFF.

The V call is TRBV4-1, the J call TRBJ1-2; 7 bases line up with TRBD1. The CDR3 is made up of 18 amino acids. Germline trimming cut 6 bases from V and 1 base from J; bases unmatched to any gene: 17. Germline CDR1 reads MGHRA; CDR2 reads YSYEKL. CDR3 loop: CASSPASNTGTVNYGYTF. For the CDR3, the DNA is TGCGCCAGCAGTCCCGCGAGCAACACCGGGACAGTTAACTATGGCTACACCTTC.

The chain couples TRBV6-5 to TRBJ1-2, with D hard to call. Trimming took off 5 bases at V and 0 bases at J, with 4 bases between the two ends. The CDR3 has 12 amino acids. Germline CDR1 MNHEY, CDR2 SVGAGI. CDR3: CASSLSNYGYTF. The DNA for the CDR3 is TGTGCCAGCAGTCTGTCTAACTATGGCTACACCTTC.

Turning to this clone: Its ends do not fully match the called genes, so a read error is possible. The DNA for the CDR3 is TGTGCCAGCAGGGAAGAAGGACATTATAATTCACCCCTCCACTTT. Translation: CASREEGHYNSPLHF. J is TRBJ1-6 and V is TRBV2; D may be TRBD1 (5 bases). This CDR3 is 15 amino acids long. The germline V gene encodes CDR1 SNHLY and CDR2 FYNNEI.

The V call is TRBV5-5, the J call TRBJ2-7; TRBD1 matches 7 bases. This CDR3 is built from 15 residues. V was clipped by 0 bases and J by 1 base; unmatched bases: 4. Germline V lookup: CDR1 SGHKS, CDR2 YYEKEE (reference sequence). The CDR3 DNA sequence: TGTGCCAGCAGCTTGGGACGGGGACAGTCCTACGAGCAGTACTTC. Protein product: CASSLGRGQSYEQYF.

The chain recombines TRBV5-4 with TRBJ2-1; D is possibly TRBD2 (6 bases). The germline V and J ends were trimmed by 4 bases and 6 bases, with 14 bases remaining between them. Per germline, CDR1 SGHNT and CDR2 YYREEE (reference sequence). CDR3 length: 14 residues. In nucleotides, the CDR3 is TGTGCCAGCAGCCTAGGGGACTTCACCAATGAGCAGTTCTTC. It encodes CASSLGDFTNEQFF.

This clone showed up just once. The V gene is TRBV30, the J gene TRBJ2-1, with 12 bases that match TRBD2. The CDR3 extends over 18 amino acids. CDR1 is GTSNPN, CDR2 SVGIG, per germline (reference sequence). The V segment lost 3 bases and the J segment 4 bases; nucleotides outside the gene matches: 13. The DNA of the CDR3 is TGTGCCTGGAGATCGGGACTAGCGGGCCGAAAACGGTACAATGAGCAGTTCTTC. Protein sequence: CAWRSGLAGRKRYNEQFF.

CDR3 sequence: CASSPTPGNTIYF. CDR3 nucleotide sequence: TGTGCCAGCAGCCCAACACCTGGAAACACCATATATTTT. The rearrangement uses TRBV11-3 and TRBJ1-3; D gene unclear. The V gene's germline CDR1 is SGHNT and CDR2 YENEEA. V was shortened by 5 bases and J by 2 bases, with 7 bases between the two germline ends. The CDR3 has 13 amino acids.

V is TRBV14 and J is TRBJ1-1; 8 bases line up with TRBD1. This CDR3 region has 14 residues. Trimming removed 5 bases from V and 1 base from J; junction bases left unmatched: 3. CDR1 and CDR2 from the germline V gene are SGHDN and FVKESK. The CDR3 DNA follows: TGTGCCAGCAGCAGGACAGGGTGGAACACTGAAGCTTTCTTT. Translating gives CASSRTGWNTEAFF.

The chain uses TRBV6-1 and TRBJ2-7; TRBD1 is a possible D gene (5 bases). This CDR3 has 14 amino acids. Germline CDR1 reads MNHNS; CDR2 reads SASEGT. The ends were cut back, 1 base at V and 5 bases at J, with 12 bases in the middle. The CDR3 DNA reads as TGTGCCAGCAGTGAAGGGACCAGCAGGGACGAGCAGTACTTC. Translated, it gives CASSEGTSRDEQYF.

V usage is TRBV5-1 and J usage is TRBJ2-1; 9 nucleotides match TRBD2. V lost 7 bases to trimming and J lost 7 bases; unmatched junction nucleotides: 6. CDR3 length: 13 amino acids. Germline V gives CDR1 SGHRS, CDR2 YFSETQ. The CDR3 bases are TGCGCCAGCGGAGACCTAGCGGGGAATGAGCAGTTCTTC. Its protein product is CASGDLAGNEQFF.

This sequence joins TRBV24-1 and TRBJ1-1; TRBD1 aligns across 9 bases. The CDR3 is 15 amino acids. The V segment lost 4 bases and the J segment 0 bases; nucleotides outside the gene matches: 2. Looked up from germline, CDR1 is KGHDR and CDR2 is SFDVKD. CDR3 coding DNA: TGTGCCACCAGTGACGGACAGGGGATGAACACTGAAGCTTTCTTT. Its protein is CATSDGQGMNTEAFF.

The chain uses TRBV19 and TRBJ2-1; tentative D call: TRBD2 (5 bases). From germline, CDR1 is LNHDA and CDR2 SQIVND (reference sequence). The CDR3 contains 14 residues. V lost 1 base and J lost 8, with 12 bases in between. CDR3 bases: TGTGCCAGTAGTATAGGTGGAGGAGGCGATGAGCAGTTCTTC. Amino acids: CASSIGGGGDEQFF.

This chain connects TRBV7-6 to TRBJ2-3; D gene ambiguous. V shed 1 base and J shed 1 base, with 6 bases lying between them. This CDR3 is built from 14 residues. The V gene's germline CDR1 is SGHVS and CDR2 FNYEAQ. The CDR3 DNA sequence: TGTGCCAGCAGCTTAGGGCAGGGCACAGATACGCAGTATTTT. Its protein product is CASSLGQGTDTQYF.

In DNA, the CDR3 is TGTGCCAGCAGCTCCCGCTCCGGACAGGGAGAGACCCAGTACTTC. Translation gives CASSSRSGQGETQYF. This rearrangement joins TRBV9 to TRBJ2-5; 8 bases match TRBD1. The CDR3 runs to 15 residues. CDR1 SGDLS and CDR2 YYNGEE come from the germline V gene. The V segment lost 4 bases and the J segment 4 bases; nucleotides outside the gene matches: 9.